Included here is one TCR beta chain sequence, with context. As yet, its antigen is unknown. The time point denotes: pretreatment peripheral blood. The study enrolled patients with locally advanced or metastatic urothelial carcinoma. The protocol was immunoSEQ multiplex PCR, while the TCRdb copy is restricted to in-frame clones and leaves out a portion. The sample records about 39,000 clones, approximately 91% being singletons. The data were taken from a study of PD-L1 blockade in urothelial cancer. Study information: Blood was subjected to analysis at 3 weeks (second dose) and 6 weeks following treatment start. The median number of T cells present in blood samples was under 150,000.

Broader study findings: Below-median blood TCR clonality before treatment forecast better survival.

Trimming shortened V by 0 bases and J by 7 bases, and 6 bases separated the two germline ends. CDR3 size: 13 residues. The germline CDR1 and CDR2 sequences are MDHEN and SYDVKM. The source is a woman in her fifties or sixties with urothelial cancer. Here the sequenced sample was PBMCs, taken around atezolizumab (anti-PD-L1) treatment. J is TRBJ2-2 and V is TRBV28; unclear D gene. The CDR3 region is CASSLWENGELFF. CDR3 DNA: TGTGCCAGCAGTTTATGGGAGAACGGGGAGCTGTTTTTT.